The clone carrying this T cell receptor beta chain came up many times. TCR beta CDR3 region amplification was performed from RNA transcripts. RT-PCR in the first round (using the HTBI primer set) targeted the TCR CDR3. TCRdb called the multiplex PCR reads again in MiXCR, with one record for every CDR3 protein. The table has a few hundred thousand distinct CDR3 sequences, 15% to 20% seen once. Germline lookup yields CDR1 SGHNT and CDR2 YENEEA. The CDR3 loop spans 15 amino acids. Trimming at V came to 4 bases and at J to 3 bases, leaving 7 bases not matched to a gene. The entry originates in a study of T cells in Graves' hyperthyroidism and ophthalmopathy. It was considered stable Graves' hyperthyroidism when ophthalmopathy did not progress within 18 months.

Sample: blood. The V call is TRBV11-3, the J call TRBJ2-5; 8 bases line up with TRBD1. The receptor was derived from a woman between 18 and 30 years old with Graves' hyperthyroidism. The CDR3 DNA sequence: TGTGCCAGCAGCTCGATCGGACAGGGAGAAGAGACCCAGTACTTC. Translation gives CASSSIGQGEETQYF.